The 30 T cell receptor beta chains below were found in one sample sequenced in a study of blood T cell repertoires in COVID-19. The protocol was immunoSEQ multiplex PCR, while the TCRdb copy is restricted to in-frame clones and leaves out a portion. This sample carries fewer than 15,000 clones, around 90% of them seen once, and the ten largest clones take 28%. Material: peripheral blood. These receptors all come from a woman between 65 and 79 years old with active COVID-19.

V is TRBV5-4 and J is TRBJ2-5; D ambiguous. The CDR3 totals 14 residues. Germline assignment: CDR1 SGHNT and CDR2 YYREEE (reference sequence). Trimming shortened V by 3 bases and J by 2 bases, and 11 bases separated the two germline ends. The CDR3 DNA follows: TGTGCCAGCAGCTCCCAGGATCTGCAAGAGACCCAGTACTTC. Encoded protein: CASSSQDLQETQYF.

The V gene is TRBV5-6, the J gene TRBJ2-7, with TRBD2 identical over 9 bases. After removal of 0 bases from V and 2 bases from J, the junction contained 3 bases not matched to a gene. Germline V gene sequence: CDR1 SGHDT, CDR2 YYEEEE. The CDR3 loop spans 15 amino acids. The CDR3 loop reads CASSLVPSGTYEQYF. The CDR3 nucleotides read TGTGCCAGCAGCTTGGTTCCTAGCGGGACCTACGAGCAGTACTTC.

This sequence joins TRBV6-5 and TRBJ2-6; D uncertain. The CDR3 totals 16 residues. V was clipped by 2 bases and J by 3 bases, with 11 bases between them. The germline gives CDR1 MNHEY, CDR2 SVGAGI. CDR3 residues: CASSYPSKSGANVLTF. The CDR3 bases are TGTGCCAGCAGTTACCCATCCAAGAGTGGGGCCAACGTCCTGACTTTC.

The chain employs TRBV7-9 and TRBJ2-6, with 9 bases that match TRBD1. Unmatched junction bases numbered 9, after V lost 6 bases and J lost 0 bases. CDR1 and CDR2 from the germline V gene are SEHNR and FQNEAQ (reference sequence). The CDR3 is 18 residues long. For the CDR3, the DNA is TGTGCCAGCAGTAAACAGGGGGCCGGATTCTCTGGGGCCAACGTCCTGACTTTC. It translates to CASSKQGAGFSGANVLTF.

The gene calls are TRBV18 and TRBJ2-1, with 8 positions matching TRBD1. The CDR3 loop spans 16 amino acids. Germline CDR1 is KGHSH and CDR2 is LQKENI. The V segment lost 0 bases and the J segment 4 bases; nucleotides outside the gene matches: 5. The CDR3 protein is CASSPPPGGDYNEQFF. CDR3 sequence (DNA): TGTGCCAGCTCACCACCGCCAGGGGGCGATTACAATGAGCAGTTCTTC.

The chain is built from TRBV15 and TRBJ1-6; 9 nucleotides match TRBD1. CDR1 LNHNV and CDR2 YYDKDF come from the germline V gene (reference sequence). V gave up 5 bases and J gave up 10 bases; unmatched junction bases: 9. The CDR3 covers 15 residues. In nucleotides, the CDR3 is TGTGCCACCAGCGTCGTAGGACAGGGGAGATCACCCCTCCACTTT. It is translated as CATSVVGQGRSPLHF.

The V call is TRBV9, the J call TRBJ1-5, with D hard to call. Germline CDR1 and CDR2: SGDLS and YYNGEE. The CDR3 is 16 residues long. The V end lost 3 bases, the J end lost 2 bases, and 15 bases lay between the germline ends. The CDR3 loop is CASSAWSVEGNQPQHF. The CDR3 DNA follows: TGTGCCAGCAGCGCCTGGTCGGTCGAGGGCAATCAGCCCCAGCATTTT.

The V and J genes are TRBV27 and TRBJ2-7, with 10 bases matching TRBD2. The V gene end was trimmed by 6 bases and the J gene end by 0 bases; junction bases not matched to a gene: 5. There are 15 residues in the CDR3. The V gene's germline CDR1 is MNHEY and CDR2 SMNVEV (reference sequence). CDR3 sequence (DNA): TGTGCCAGCAGACGGACTAGCGGAAGCTCCTACGAGCAGTACTTC. It yields the protein CASRRTSGSSYEQYF.

The chain recombines TRBV3-1 (or the pseudogene TRBV3-2) with TRBJ2-7, with unresolved D. CDR1 LGHDT and CDR2 YNNKEL come from the germline V gene (reference sequence). V gave up 0 bases and J gave up 0 bases, with 15 bases separating them. The CDR3 has 17 amino acids. The CDR3 DNA reads TGTGCCAGCAGCCAAGAAGGTCGCAGGTACCGCTCCTACGAGCAGTACTTC. Its protein product is CASSQEGRRYRSYEQYF.

J is TRBJ2-3 and V is TRBV24-1, with 13 nucleotides matching TRBD2. Trimming cost V 8 bases and J 4 bases; bases outside gene matches: 8. The germline V gene encodes CDR1 KGHDR and CDR2 SFDVKD. The CDR3 is made up of 16 amino acids. CDR3 protein: CATNGWTSGSSDTQYF. CDR3 in DNA: TGTGCCACCAATGGGTGGACTAGCGGGAGTTCAGATACGCAGTATTTT.

The chain links TRBV5-1 to TRBJ1-6; perhaps TRBD1 as D (5 bases). The CDR3 covers 17 residues. Germline loops: CDR1 SGHRS, CDR2 YFSETQ. V gave up 4 bases and J gave up 9 bases, with 23 bases separating them. DNA of the CDR3: TGCGCCAGCAGCAGTGGGGGAACTCAGGGAGGGTCTTCACCCCTCCACTTT. Encoded protein: CASSSGGTQGGSSPLHF.

The chain uses TRBV19 and TRBJ1-5; a weak D match, TRBD1 (5 bases). The CDR3 length is 16 residues. V was cut by 3 bases and J by 6 bases, with 18 bases left in between. Germline lookup yields CDR1 LNHDA and CDR2 SQIVND (reference sequence). This chain's CDR3 is CASSILGGTILQPQHF. Written as DNA, the CDR3 is TGTGCCAGTAGTATTCTCGGAGGGACGATACTTCAGCCCCAGCATTTT.

J is TRBJ2-1 and V is TRBV9; 8 bases match TRBD2. CDR3 size: 15 residues. J was trimmed by 2 bases and V by 1 base; bases with no gene match: 2. The germline V gene has CDR1 SGDLS and CDR2 YYNGEE. CDR3 sequence reads: CASSVSAGAYNEQFF. The CDR3 coding sequence is TGTGCCAGCAGCGTATCAGCGGGAGCCTACAATGAGCAGTTCTTC.

V is TRBV7-3 and J is TRBJ2-3; D is unresolved. Per germline, CDR1 SGHTA and CDR2 FQGTGA. This CDR3 region has 14 residues. V shed 2 bases and J shed 2 bases, with 8 bases lying between them. The CDR3 DNA follows: TGTGCCAGCAGCTTATCCCCGTCCACAGATACGCAGTATTTT. It translates to CASSLSPSTDTQYF.

V is TRBV18 and J is TRBJ2-1, with D possibly being TRBD2 (6 bases). The CDR3 is 16 amino acids. The germline CDR1 and CDR2 sequences are KGHSH and LQKENI. Trimming left V 0 bases short and J 8 bases short, with 17 bases between. In DNA form, the CDR3 reads TGTGCCAGCTCACCACCGGGGGGAGTACCCGGCCATGAGCAGTTCTTC. It is translated as CASSPPGGVPGHEQFF.

The CDR3: CASSQASGTKWFGETQYF. The DNA for the CDR3 is TGCGCCAGCAGCCAGGCCTCCGGGACTAAGTGGTTTGGGGAGACCCAGTACTTC. The rearrangement links TRBV4-1 to TRBJ2-5; 7 bases are shared with TRBD2. The V segment lost 3 bases and the J segment 5 bases; nucleotides outside the gene matches: 18. Germline lookup yields CDR1 MGHRA and CDR2 YSYEKL. The CDR3 covers 18 residues.

The chain links TRBV7-9 to TRBJ2-3, with 9 bases matching TRBD1. V shed 4 bases, J shed 5 bases, and the junction held 4 bases outside the gene matches. The CDR3 contains 14 residues. Germline loops: CDR1 SEHNR, CDR2 FQNEAQ (reference sequence). CDR3 loop: CASSSQGAGDTQYF. CDR3 DNA sequence: TGTGCCAGCAGCTCACAGGGGGCTGGAGATACGCAGTATTTT.

The V gene is TRBV1, the J gene TRBJ2-5; the D segment call TRBD2 is taken from the table without a DNA check. TRBV1 is a pseudogene. CDR3 size: 21 residues. The CDR3 nucleotides are TGCACCAGCAGCCAAGATCAGGGACTAGCGGGAACCCCCCCGGGGTGGGAGACCCAGTACTTC. Translating gives CTSSQDQGLAGTPPGWETQYF.

The chain has TRBV9 and TRBJ1-2; the D gene is possibly TRBD1 (6 bases). Germline CDR1 reads SGDLS; CDR2 reads YYNGEE. The CDR3 runs 11 residues. The V end was cut by 7 bases, the J end by 8 bases, with 12 bases between. The CDR3 protein is CASGGTGGYTF. For the CDR3, the DNA is TGTGCCAGCGGTGGAACAGGGGGCTACACCTTC. The whole variable domain, remainder taken from reference TRBV9 and TRBJ1-2, is DSGVTQTPKHLITATGQRVTLRCSPRSGDLSVYWYQQSLDQGLQFLIQYYNGEERAKGNILERFSAQQFPDLHSELNLSSLELGDSALYFCASGGTGGYTFGSGTRLTVV.

This clone was seen just once. This chain joins TRBV27 and TRBJ2-2; the match to TRBD1 covers 7 bases. V lost 7 bases to trimming and J lost 2 bases; unmatched junction nucleotides: 1. The CDR3 totals 13 residues. Germline CDR1 is MNHEY and CDR2 is SMNVEV (reference sequence). The CDR3 bases are TGTGCCAGCAACAGGGGCAACACCGGGGAGCTGTTTTTT. Protein product: CASNRGNTGELFF.

This chain links TRBV11-3 with TRBJ2-5; TRBD2 matches at 12 bases. The V segment lost 1 base and the J segment 3 bases; nucleotides outside the gene matches: 6. CDR1 is SGHNT, CDR2 YENEEA, per germline. The CDR3 covers 17 residues. The CDR3 loop is CASSLGTSGINKETQYF. The CDR3 DNA is TGTGCCAGCAGCTTAGGGACTAGCGGGATAAACAAAGAGACCCAGTACTTC.

The chain recombines TRBV5-1 with TRBJ2-5; 9 bases are a match to TRBD1. CDR1 SGHRS and CDR2 YFSETQ come from the germline V gene. The CDR3 runs 14 residues. After removal of 7 bases from V and 2 bases from J, the junction contained 6 bases not matched to a gene. CDR3 bases: TGCGCCAGCCAAGAGGGACAGGGACAAGAGACCCAGTACTTC. It encodes CASQEGQGQETQYF.

The CDR3, as DNA: TGTGCCAGCAGCTTGAGCCAGCGGGAGAAGTACGAGCAGTACTTC. This translates into CASSLSQREKYEQYF. This chain uses TRBV5-4 with TRBJ2-7; 8 positions agree with TRBD2. The V gene end was trimmed by 1 base and the J gene end by 4 bases; junction bases not matched to a gene: 7. Per germline, CDR1 SGHNT and CDR2 YYREEE (reference sequence). The CDR3 spans 15 residues.

This CDR3 reads CASSPSGGTGELFF. DNA for the CDR3: TGTGCCAGCAGCCCTAGCGGTGGAACCGGGGAGCTGTTTTTT. The chain links TRBV11-2 to TRBJ2-2, with 7 positions matching TRBD2. This CDR3 region has 14 residues. V trimming: 5 bases; J trimming: 5 bases; junction bases outside the gene matches: 5. The germline gives CDR1 SGHAT, CDR2 FQNNGV.

The chain has TRBV11-2 and TRBJ1-1; 7 nucleotides align to TRBD1. CDR3 size: 13 residues. Germline V gives CDR1 SGHAT, CDR2 FQNNGV. Trimming cost V 3 bases and J 6 bases; bases outside gene matches: 4. CDR3 sequence (DNA): TGTGCCAGCAGCTTCCTCGGGACAGCTGAAGCTTTCTTT. The encoded protein is CASSFLGTAEAFF.

The chain combines TRBV18 with TRBJ1-1, with TRBD1 matching 10 bases. CDR3 size: 15 residues. CDR1 is KGHSH and CDR2 is LQKENI in the germline V gene. J lost 3 bases, V lost 3 bases, and 4 bases had no gene match. CDR3 in DNA: TGTGCCAGCTCACCCATGACAGGGGGCGACACTGAAGCTTTCTTT. It yields the protein CASSPMTGGDTEAFF. Combining the CDR3 with reference TRBV18 and TRBJ1-1 gives the whole variable domain NAGVMQNPRHLVRRRGQEARLRCSPMKGHSHVYWYRQLPEEGLKFMVYLQKENIIDESGMPKERFSAEFPKEGPSILRIQQVVRGDSAAYFCASSPMTGGDTEAFFGQGTRLTVV.

The J gene is TRBJ1-5, the V gene TRBV30, with D perhaps matching TRBD1 (6 bases). The germline CDR1 and CDR2 sequences are GTSNPN and SVGIG (reference sequence). The V end was cut by 0 bases, the J end by 3 bases, with 9 bases between. The CDR3 length is 14 residues. The CDR3 here is CAWSVGQSNQPQHF. The CDR3 DNA sequence: TGTGCCTGGAGTGTCGGACAGTCCAATCAGCCCCAGCATTTT.

V gene TRBV6-2 or TRBV6-3 combines with J gene TRBJ2-3; no reliable D call. From germline, CDR1 is MNHEY and CDR2 SVGEGT. The CDR3 loop spans 14 amino acids. V was clipped by 0 bases and J by 9 bases, with 13 bases between them. This chain's CDR3 is CASSYSTRRGTQYF. The CDR3 nucleotides are TGTGCCAGCAGTTACTCGACCCGAAGAGGAACGCAGTATTTT.

The V gene is TRBV5-1, the J gene TRBJ2-3; 12 positions agree with TRBD2. CDR1 and CDR2 from the germline V gene are SGHRS and YFSETQ. This CDR3 spans 17 amino acids. V lost 2 bases and J lost 3; bases outside the gene matches: 7. CDR3 protein: CASSFFIGLAGTDTQYF. CDR3 DNA: TGCGCCAGCAGCTTTTTTATCGGACTAGCGGGGACAGATACGCAGTATTTT.

This clone has only one observation. The chain links TRBV5-1 to TRBJ2-7, with D perhaps matching TRBD2 (6 bases). The germline V gene encodes CDR1 SGHRS and CDR2 YFSETQ. This CDR3 spans 14 amino acids. The V end lost 0 bases, the J end lost 2 bases, and 9 bases lay between the germline ends. CDR3 region: CASSLGTTTYEQYF. The DNA for the CDR3 is TGCGCCAGCAGCTTGGGGACTACCACCTACGAGCAGTACTTC. Using reference TRBV5-1 and TRBJ2-7 for the parts outside the CDR3, the full variable domain is KAGVTQTPRYLIKTRGQQVTLSCSPISGHRSVSWYQQTPGQGLQFLFEYFSETQRNKGNFPGRFSGRQFSNSRSEMNVSTLELGDSALYLCASSLGTTTYEQYFGPGTRLTVT.